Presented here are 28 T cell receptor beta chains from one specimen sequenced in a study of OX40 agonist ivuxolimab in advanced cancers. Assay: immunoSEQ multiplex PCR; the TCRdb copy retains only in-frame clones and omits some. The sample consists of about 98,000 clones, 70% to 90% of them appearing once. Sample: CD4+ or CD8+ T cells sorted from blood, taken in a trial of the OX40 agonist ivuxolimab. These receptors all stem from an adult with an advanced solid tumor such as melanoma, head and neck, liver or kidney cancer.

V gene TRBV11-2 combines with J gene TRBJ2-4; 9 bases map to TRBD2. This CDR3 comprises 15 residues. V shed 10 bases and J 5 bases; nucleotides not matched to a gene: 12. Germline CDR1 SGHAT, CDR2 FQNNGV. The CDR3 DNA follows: TGTGCCACCGCGGGGGGGGGCTCGATACAAAACATTCAGTACTTC. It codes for CATAGGGSIQNIQYF. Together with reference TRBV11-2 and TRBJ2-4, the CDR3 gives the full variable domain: EAGVAQSPRYKIIEKRQSVAFWCNPISGHATLYWYQQILGQGPKLLIQFQNNGVVDDSQLPKDRFSAERLKGVDSTLKIQPAKLEDSAVYLCATAGGGSIQNIQYFGAGTRLSVL.

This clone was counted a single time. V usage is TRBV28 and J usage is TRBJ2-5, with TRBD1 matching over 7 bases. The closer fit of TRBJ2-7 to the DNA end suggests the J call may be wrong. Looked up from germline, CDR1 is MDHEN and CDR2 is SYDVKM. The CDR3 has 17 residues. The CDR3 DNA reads TGTGCCAGCAGGGCAACCTTCGGACAGGAGAGAACCTACGAGCAGTACTTC. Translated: CASRATFGQERTYEQYF.

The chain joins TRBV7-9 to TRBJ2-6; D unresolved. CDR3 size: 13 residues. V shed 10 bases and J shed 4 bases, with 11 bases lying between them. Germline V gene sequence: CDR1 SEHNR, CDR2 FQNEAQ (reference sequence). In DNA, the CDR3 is TGTGCCACTTCGGAAACGGGGGCCAACGTCCTGACTTTC. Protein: CATSETGANVLTF.

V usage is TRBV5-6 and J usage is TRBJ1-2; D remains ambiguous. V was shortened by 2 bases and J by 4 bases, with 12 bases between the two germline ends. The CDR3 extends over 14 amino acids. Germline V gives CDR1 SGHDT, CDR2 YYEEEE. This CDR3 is CASSFIDPSYGYTF. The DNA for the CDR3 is TGTGCCAGCAGCTTCATTGATCCCTCCTATGGCTACACCTTC. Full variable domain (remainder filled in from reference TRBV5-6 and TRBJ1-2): DAGVTQSPTHLIKTRGQQVTLRCSPKSGHDTVSWYQQALGQGPQFIFQYYEEEERQRGNFPDRFSGHQFPNYSSELNVNALLLGDSALYLCASSFIDPSYGYTFGSGTRLTVV.

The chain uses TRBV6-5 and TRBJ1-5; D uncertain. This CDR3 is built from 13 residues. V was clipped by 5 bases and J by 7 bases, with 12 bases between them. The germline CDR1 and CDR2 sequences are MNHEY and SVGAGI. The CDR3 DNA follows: TGTGCCAGCAGTCCCCAGACACGGCAGCCCCAGCATTTT. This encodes CASSPQTRQPQHF.

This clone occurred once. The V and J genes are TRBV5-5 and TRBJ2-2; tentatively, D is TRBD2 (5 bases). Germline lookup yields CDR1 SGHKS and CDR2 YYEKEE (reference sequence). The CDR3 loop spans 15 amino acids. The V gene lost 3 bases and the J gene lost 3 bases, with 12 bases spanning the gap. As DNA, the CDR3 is TGTGCCAGCAGCTCCAGGCCCGGGGACACCGGGGAGCTGTTTTTT. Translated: CASSSRPGDTGELFF. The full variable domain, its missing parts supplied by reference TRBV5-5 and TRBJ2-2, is DAGVTQSPTHLIKTRGQQVTLRCSPISGHKSVSWYQQVLGQGPQFIFQYYEKEERGRGNFPDRFSARQFPNYSSELNVNALLLGDSALYLCASSSRPGDTGELFFGEGSRLTVL.

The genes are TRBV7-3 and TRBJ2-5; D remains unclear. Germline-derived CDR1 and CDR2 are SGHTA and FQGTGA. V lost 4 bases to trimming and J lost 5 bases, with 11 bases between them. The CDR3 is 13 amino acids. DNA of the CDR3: TGTGCCAGCAGCTGGAGACCCCGGGAGACCCAGTACTTC. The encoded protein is CASSWRPRETQYF.

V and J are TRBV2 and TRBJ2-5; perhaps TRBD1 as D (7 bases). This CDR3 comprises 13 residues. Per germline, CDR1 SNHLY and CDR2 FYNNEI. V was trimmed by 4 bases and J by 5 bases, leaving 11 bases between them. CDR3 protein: CASSGAGGETQYF. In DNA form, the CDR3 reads TGTGCCAGCAGTGGGGCAGGGGGGGAGACCCAGTACTTC.

The CDR3: CASTPVGAPNTEAFF. The CDR3 coding sequence is TGTGCCAGCACCCCCGTGGGGGCTCCAAACACTGAAGCTTTCTTT. The chain joins TRBV5-6 to TRBJ1-1; a possible D gene is TRBD1 (6 bases). The CDR3 has 15 residues. The germline V gene encodes CDR1 SGHDT and CDR2 YYEEEE. Trimming took 6 bases from V and 2 from J, leaving 17 bases between them.

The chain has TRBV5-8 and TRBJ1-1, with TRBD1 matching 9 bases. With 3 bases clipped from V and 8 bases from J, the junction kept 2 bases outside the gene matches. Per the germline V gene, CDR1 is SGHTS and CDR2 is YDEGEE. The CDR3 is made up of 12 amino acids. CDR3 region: CASSWGQGEAFF. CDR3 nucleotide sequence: TGTGCCAGCAGCTGGGGACAGGGAGAAGCTTTCTTT.

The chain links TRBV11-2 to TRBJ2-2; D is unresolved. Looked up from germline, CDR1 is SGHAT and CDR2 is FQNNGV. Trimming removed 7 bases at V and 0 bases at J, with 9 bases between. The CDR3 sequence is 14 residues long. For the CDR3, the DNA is TGTGCCAGCACCCCTGGGGCGAACACCGGGGAGCTGTTTTTT. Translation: CASTPGANTGELFF.

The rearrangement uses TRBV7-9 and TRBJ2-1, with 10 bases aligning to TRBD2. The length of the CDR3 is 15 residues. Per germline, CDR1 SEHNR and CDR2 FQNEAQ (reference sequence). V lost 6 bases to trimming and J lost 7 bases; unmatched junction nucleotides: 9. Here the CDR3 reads CASSPGVAGGNEQFF. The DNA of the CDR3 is TGTGCCAGCAGTCCCGGGGTAGCGGGGGGTAATGAGCAGTTCTTC.

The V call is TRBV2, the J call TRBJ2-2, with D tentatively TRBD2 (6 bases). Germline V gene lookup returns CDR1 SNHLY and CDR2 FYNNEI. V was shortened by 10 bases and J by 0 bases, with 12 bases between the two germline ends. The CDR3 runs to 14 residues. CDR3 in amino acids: CATSGSANTGELFF. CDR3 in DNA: TGTGCCACCTCCGGGAGCGCGAACACCGGGGAGCTGTTTTTT.

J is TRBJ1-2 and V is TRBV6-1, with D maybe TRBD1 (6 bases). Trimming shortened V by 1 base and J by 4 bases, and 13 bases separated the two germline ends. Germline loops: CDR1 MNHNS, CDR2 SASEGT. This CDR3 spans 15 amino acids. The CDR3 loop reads CASSEVGGLGYGYTF. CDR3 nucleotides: TGTGCCAGCAGTGAAGTCGGGGGGCTCGGCTATGGCTACACCTTC.

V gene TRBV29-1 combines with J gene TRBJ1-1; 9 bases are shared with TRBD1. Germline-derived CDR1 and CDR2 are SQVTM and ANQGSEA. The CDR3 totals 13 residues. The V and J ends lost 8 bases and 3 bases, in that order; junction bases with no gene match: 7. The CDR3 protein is CSTKQGADTEAFF. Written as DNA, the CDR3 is TGCAGCACAAAACAGGGGGCCGACACTGAAGCTTTCTTT.

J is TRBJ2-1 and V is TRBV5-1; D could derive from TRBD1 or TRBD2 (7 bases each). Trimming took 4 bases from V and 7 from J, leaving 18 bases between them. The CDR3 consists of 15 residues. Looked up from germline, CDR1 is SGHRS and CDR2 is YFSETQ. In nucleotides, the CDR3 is TGCGCCAGCAGCCAAAAGCGGGACAGAAGGAATGAGCAGTTCTTC. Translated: CASSQKRDRRNEQFF.

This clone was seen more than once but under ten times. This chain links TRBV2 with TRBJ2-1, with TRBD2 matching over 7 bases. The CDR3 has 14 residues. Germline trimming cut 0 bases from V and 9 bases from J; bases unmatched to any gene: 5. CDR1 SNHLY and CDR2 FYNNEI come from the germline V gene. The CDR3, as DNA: TGTGCCAGCAGTGAAGCGTCCCGGGGGGTTGAGCAGTTCTTC. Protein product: CASSEASRGVEQFF.

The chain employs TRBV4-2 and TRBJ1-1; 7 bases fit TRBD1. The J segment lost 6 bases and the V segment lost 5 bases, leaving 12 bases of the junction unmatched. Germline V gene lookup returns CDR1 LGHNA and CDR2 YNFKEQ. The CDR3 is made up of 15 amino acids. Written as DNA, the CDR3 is TGTGCCAGCAGCTTTAGGGACAGACCTTTAGCTGAAGCTTTCTTT. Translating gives CASSFRDRPLAEAFF.

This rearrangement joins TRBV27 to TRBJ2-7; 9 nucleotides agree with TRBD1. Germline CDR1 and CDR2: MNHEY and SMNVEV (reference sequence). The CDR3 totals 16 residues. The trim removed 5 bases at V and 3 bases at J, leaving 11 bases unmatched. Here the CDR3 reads CASSGPYRGRSYEQYF. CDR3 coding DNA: TGTGCCAGCAGTGGTCCTTACAGGGGGCGCAGCTACGAGCAGTACTTC.

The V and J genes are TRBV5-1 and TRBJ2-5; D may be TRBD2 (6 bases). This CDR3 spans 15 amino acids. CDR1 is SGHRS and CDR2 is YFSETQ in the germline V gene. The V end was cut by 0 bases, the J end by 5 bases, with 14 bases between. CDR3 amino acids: CASSLDSRRGETQYF. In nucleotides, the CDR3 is TGCGCCAGCAGCTTGGATAGCCGCCGGGGGGAGACCCAGTACTTC.

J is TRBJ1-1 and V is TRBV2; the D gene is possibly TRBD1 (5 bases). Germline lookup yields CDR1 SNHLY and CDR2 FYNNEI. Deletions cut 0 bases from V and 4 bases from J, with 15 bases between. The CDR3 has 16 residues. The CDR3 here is CASSEAGGRLGTEAFF. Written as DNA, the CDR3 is TGTGCCAGCAGTGAAGCGGGGGGGAGGTTGGGCACTGAAGCTTTCTTT.

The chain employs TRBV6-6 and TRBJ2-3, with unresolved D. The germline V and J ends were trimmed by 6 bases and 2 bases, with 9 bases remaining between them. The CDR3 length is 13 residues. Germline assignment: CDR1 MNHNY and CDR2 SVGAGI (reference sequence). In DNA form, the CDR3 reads TGTGCCAGCAGCTCAACTTTCACAGATACGCAGTATTTT. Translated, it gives CASSSTFTDTQYF.

CDR3 in DNA: TGTGCCAGCACCCGCTTCGGGGACAGGAAAAATGAAAAACTGTTTTTT. This gives the protein CASTRFGDRKNEKLFF. The chain combines TRBV13 with TRBJ1-4, with 8 bases that match TRBD1. The CDR3 is made up of 16 amino acids. The V segment lost 7 bases and the J segment 5 bases; nucleotides outside the gene matches: 12. Per the germline V gene, CDR1 is PRHDT and CDR2 is FYEKMQ (reference sequence). Full variable domain (rest looked up from reference TRBV13 and TRBJ1-4): AAGVIQSPRHLIKEKRETATLKCYPIPRHDTVYWYQQGPGQDPQFLISFYEKMQSDKGSIPDRFSAQQFSDYHSELNMSSLELGDSALYFCASTRFGDRKNEKLFFGSGTQLSVL.

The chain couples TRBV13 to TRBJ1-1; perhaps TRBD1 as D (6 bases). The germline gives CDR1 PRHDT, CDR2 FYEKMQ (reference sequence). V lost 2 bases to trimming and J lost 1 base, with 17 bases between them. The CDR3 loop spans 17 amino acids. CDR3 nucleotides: TGTGCCAGCAGCTTATTTCGGGCGAACAGGGAGAACACTGAAGCTTTCTTT. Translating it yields CASSLFRANRENTEAFF.

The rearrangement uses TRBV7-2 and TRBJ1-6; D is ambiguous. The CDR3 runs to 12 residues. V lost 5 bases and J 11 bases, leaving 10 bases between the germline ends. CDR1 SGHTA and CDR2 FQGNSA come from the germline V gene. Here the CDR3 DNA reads TGTGCCAGCAGCCAGGACCGGCCACCCCTCCACTTT. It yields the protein CASSQDRPPLHF.

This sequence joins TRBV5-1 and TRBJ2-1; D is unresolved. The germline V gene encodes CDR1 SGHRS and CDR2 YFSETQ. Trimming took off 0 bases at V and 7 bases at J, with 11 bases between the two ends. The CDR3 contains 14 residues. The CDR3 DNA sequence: TGCGCCAGCAGCTTGGACCCCCGTCGGAATGAGCAGTTCTTC. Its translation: CASSLDPRRNEQFF.

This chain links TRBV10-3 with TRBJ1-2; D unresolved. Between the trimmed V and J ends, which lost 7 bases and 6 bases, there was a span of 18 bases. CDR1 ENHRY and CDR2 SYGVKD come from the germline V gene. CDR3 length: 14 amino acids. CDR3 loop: CAITHSRDIDGYTF. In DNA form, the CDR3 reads TGTGCCATCACTCACTCTCGGGATATCGATGGCTACACCTTC.

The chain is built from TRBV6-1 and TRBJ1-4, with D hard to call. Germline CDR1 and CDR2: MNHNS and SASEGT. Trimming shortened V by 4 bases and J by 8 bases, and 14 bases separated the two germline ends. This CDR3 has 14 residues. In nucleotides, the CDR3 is TGTGCCAGCAGTGCGGGCGGGAAGTGGGAAAAACTGTTTTTT. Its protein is CASSAGGKWEKLFF.